Only a few counts were recorded for the clone carrying this T cell receptor (beta chain). As yet, its antigen is unknown. CDR1 and CDR2 from the germline V gene are MDHEN and SYDVKM. The CDR3 has 16 residues. The V and J ends lost 6 bases and 0 bases respectively, with 15 bases between them. The data were obtained in a study of cytomegalovirus exposure and HLA in healthy donors. Study-level points and caveats: Specificity of a few CMV-associated chains for CMV antigens was verified in vitro.

Researchers ran the PCR with 60 Vbeta and 13 Jbeta primers. As handled by the study authors: In a later analysis, some 80 million unique TCR beta chains included roughly 11 million shared by two or more donors. Sequenced by immunoSEQ multiplex PCR; TCRdb stores in-frame clones only, minus some. D and trimming come from the DNA, and the V and J calls and clone size come from that table. The table has some 80,000 clones, 9.5% to 13% seen once. The specimen was PBMCs. This chain joins TRBV28 and TRBJ2-1; D is undetermined. The receptor's source is a man between 60 and 70 years old in good health and CMV-seropositive. CDR3 nucleotide sequence: TGTGCCAGCAGACCCTTCGTAGTTAGCTCCTACAATGAGCAGTTCTTC. Its protein is CASRPFVVSSYNEQFF.